The next 4 T cell receptor beta chains were all read from a single sample in a study of tumor-infiltrating lymphocytes in primary liver carcinoma. A constant-region primer primed TCR beta cDNA synthesis from about 0.45 ug of total RNA. Libraries for TCR beta were built through three nested multiplex PCR rounds, which together made up a slightly modified ARM-PCR procedure. With TRBV1-TRBV30 forward primers and a C-beta reverse primer, the first two PCR rounds were run for roughly 10 cycles each. TCRdb itself ran the multiplex PCR reads through MiXCR, one entry per CDR3 protein. This sample has roughly 120,000 distinct CDR3 sequences, with 65% to 75% found just once. Co-extracted RNA and DNA came from roughly 21-30 mg of unsorted bulk tissue. The sample comprised tumor-adjacent normal liver tissue. The source of these receptors is a woman aged 55-70 years with primary liver carcinoma and hepatitis B virus infection.

The V and J genes are TRBV7-9 and TRBJ2-1; D is ambiguous. The CDR3 is 14 amino acids. The germline CDR1 and CDR2 sequences are SEHNR and FQNEAQ (reference sequence). Trimming shortened V by 5 bases and J by 8 bases, and 16 bases separated the two germline ends. In DNA, the CDR3 is TGTGCCAGCAGCCCCGTGGGGATCGTGGATGAGCAGTTCTTC. Translated: CASSPVGIVDEQFF.

A remark on this clonotype: The junction shows a germline mismatch at one end, possibly a read error. This sequence joins TRBV11-2 and TRBJ2-1; no reliable D call. The CDR3 runs 17 residues. Per germline, CDR1 SGHAT and CDR2 FQNNGV. CDR3 in amino acids: CASGFTPLRSSYNGQFF. In nucleotides, the CDR3 is TGTGCCAGCGGCTTCACCCCACTGAGGAGCTCCTACAATGGGCAGTTCTTC.

This clonotype came up a few times. This chain links TRBV9 with TRBJ2-1, with 7 positions matching TRBD2. Germline CDR1 SGDLS, CDR2 YYNGEE. V shed 3 bases, J shed 6 bases, and the junction held 15 bases outside the gene matches. The CDR3 covers 17 residues. CDR3 nucleotide sequence: TGTGCCAGCAGCGCCAGCCGCATGACTAGCTGGGGCAATGAGCAGTTCTTC. Its translation is CASSASRMTSWGNEQFF. Using reference TRBV9 and TRBJ2-1 for the parts outside the CDR3, the full variable domain is DSGVTQTPKHLITATGQRVTLRCSPRSGDLSVYWYQQSLDQGLQFLIQYYNGEERAKGNILERFSAQQFPDLHSELNLSSLELGDSALYFCASSASRMTSWGNEQFFGPGTRLTVL.

The chain recombines TRBV19 with TRBJ2-7, with D possibly being TRBD1 (6 bases). Germline values: CDR1 LNHDA, CDR2 SQIVND (reference sequence). This CDR3 is 13 amino acids long. Trimming removed 4 bases at V and 0 bases at J, with 7 bases between. CDR3 sequence reads: CASSKGGSYEQYF. The CDR3 DNA reads TGTGCCAGTAGTAAAGGGGGCTCCTACGAGCAGTACTTC.